This TCR beta chain was profiled in a study of circulating and synovial CD4+ cells in juvenile arthritis. Findings of the study overall: Circulating pathogenic-like lymphocytes shared a substantially higher fraction of CDR3 sequences with synovium than bulk blood. CPL and bulk CD4 samples differed at least tenfold in T cell genomes.

Sequenced samples came from active juvenile idiopathic arthritis patients. Libraries were prepared by immunoSEQ multiplex PCR; TCRdb keeps only in-frame clonotypes and omits some of them. Altogether approximately 36,000 clones are present, 94% being singletons, with the ten largest covering around 0.66%. A word on this clone: Antigen specificity is unknown.

The V and J ends lost 2 bases and 8 bases respectively, with 15 bases between them. The CDR3 covers 14 residues. Germline CDR1 and CDR2: MGHDK and SYGVNS. The sample comprised CD4+ T cells from blood. The rearrangement uses TRBV25-1 and TRBJ1-2; TRBD1 is a possible D gene (6 bases). This sequence originates from a human donor with juvenile idiopathic arthritis. This CDR3 reads CASSERGSGRGYTF. DNA of the CDR3: TGTGCCAGCAGTGAAAGGGGGTCGGGACGCGGCTACACCTTC.